These 5 T cell receptor beta chains originate from one sample sequenced in a study of blood T cell repertoires in COVID-19. The data were produced by immunoSEQ multiplex PCR, yet TCRdb's version contains in-frame clones alone and is incomplete. The sample yields some 230,000 clones, roughly 80% seen once. Sequenced: peripheral blood. Receptors originate from an older woman with acute or convalescent COVID-19.

For this clone: Other DNA sequences in the sample encode the same CDR3. The chain carries TRBV9 and TRBJ1-2; possible D gene TRBD1, 6 bases. Trimming cost V 0 bases and J 2 bases, with 8 bases left between them. CDR1 is SGDLS, CDR2 YYNGEE, per germline. The CDR3 consists of 14 residues. CDR3: CASSVADRNYGYTF. The CDR3 nucleotides are TGTGCCAGCAGCGTAGCGGACAGAAACTATGGCTACACCTTC.

The table lists this clone with a count of one. V gene TRBV27 combines with J gene TRBJ1-1, with 7 bases that match TRBD1. This CDR3 is built from 14 residues. CDR1 is MNHEY and CDR2 is SMNVEV in the germline V gene (reference sequence). V lost 6 bases and J lost 9; bases outside the gene matches: 13. The CDR3 DNA is TGTGCCAGCAGACCGACCCGACAGGGTCCCAAAGCTTTCTTT. Translating gives CASRPTRQGPKAFF.

The chain has TRBV19 and TRBJ1-5, with 9 bases aligning to TRBD1. CDR1 is LNHDA and CDR2 is SQIVND in the germline V gene (reference sequence). The CDR3 length is 16 residues. V lost 5 bases, J lost 3 bases, and 8 bases stayed unmatched. In nucleotides, the CDR3 is TGTGCCAGTAGTTTACCCGGGACAGGGTCCAATCAGCCCCAGCATTTT. Translating it yields CASSLPGTGSNQPQHF.

The genes are TRBV20-1 and TRBJ1-2; possible D gene TRBD1, 5 bases. The CDR3 is 13 amino acids. V was trimmed by 3 bases and J by 4 bases, leaving 12 bases between them. Looked up from germline, CDR1 is DFQATT and CDR2 is SNEGSKA (reference sequence). The CDR3 DNA sequence: TGCAGTGCTAGTTCAGGGTCACGCTATGGCTACACCTTC. Protein sequence: CSASSGSRYGYTF.

The chain uses TRBV6-6 and TRBJ2-3; 11 bases match TRBD2. With 0 bases clipped from V and 6 bases from J, the junction kept 5 bases outside the gene matches. The CDR3 is 16 residues long. The germline gives CDR1 MNHNY, CDR2 SVGAGI (reference sequence). CDR3 sequence: CASSYSTSGGRDTQYF. CDR3 coding DNA: TGTGCCAGCAGTTACTCAACTAGCGGGGGTCGGGATACGCAGTATTTT.